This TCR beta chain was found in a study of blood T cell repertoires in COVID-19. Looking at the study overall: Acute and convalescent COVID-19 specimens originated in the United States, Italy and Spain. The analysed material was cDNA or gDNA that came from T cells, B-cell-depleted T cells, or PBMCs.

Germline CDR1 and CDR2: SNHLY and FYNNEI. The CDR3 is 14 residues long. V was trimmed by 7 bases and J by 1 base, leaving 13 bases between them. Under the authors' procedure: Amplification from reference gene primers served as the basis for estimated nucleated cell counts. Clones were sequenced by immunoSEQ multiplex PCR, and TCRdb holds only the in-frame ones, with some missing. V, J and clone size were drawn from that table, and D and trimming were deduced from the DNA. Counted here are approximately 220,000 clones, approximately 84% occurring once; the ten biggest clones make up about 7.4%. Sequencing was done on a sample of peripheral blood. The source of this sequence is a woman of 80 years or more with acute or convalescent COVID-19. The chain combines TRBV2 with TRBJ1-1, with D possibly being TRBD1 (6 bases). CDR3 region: CASTSRGQNTEAFF. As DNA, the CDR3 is TGTGCCAGCACCTCTCGGGGACAGAACACTGAAGCTTTCTTT.